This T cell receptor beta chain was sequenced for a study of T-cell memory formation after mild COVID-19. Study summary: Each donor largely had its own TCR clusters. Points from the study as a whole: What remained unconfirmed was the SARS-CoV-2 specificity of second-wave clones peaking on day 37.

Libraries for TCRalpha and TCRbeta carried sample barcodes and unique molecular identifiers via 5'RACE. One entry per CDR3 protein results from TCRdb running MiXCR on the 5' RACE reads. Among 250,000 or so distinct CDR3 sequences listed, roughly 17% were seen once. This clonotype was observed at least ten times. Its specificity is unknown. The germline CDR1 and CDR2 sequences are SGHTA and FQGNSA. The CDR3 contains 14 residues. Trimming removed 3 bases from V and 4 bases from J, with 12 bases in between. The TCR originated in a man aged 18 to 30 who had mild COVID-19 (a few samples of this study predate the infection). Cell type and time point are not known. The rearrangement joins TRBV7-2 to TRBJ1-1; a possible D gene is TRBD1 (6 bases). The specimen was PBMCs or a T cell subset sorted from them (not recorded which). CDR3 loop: CASSFRGGGTEAFF. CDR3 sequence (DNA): TGTGCCAGCAGCTTTAGGGGAGGGGGCACTGAAGCTTTCTTT.